What follows are 16 T cell receptor beta chains derived from one specimen sequenced in a study of cytomegalovirus exposure and HLA in healthy donors. Using immunoSEQ multiplex PCR, the repertoire was profiled, and TCRdb retains in-frame clones only, with some absent. The sample lists 90,000 to 130,000 clones, around 85% occurring once. Sequencing was performed on PBMCs. The receptor set was obtained from a young woman in good health and CMV-seronegative.

The V call is TRBV13, the J call TRBJ2-2; 8 bases agree with TRBD1. The CDR3 consists of 13 residues. CDR1 and CDR2 from the germline V gene are PRHDT and FYEKMQ (reference sequence). V lost 5 bases to trimming and J lost 7 bases; unmatched junction nucleotides: 3. CDR3 in DNA: TGTGCCAGCAGCGTCAGGGGGCTCGGGGAGCTGTTTTTT. Its translation: CASSVRGLGELFF.

The chain couples TRBV6-5 to TRBJ2-1; 7 bases are a match to TRBD1. The germline V gene has CDR1 MNHEY and CDR2 SVGAGI. CDR3 length: 15 residues. Germline trimming cut 5 bases from V and 3 bases from J; bases unmatched to any gene: 7. CDR3 nucleotides: TGTGCCAGCAGTAAATACCCAGGGGGCTACAATGAGCAGTTCTTC. Its protein is CASSKYPGGYNEQFF.

This clone appeared once. The chain joins TRBV28 to TRBJ1-2, with D tentatively TRBD1 (6 bases). This CDR3 has 14 residues. The germline V gene has CDR1 MDHEN and CDR2 SYDVKM. V was trimmed by 6 bases and J by 7 bases, leaving 18 bases between them. The CDR3 loop reads CASRLQGPSSGYTF. As DNA, the CDR3 is TGTGCCAGCAGACTACAGGGACCTTCTTCTGGCTACACCTTC.

The rearrangement uses TRBV7-8 and TRBJ2-7, with 8 bases lining up with TRBD2. The CDR3 extends over 14 amino acids. The germline gives CDR1 SGHVS, CDR2 FQNEAQ. V shed 3 bases and J 7 bases; nucleotides not matched to a gene: 8. CDR3 DNA: TGTGCCAGCAGCTTCTTCCTCCGGGGGGGTGAGCAGTACTTC. Its protein product is CASSFFLRGGEQYF.

The CDR3, as DNA: TGTGCCAGCGCAGGGGCTTTTCAGCCCCAGCATTTT. This sequence encodes CASAGAFQPQHF. This chain joins TRBV2 and TRBJ1-5; the D gene is possibly TRBD1 (6 bases). The CDR3 is 12 amino acids. Trimming pared 8 bases from V and 6 bases from J, leaving 11 bases between. Germline V gene data show CDR1 as SNHLY and CDR2 as FYNNEI.

The rearrangement joins TRBV2 to TRBJ2-3; TRBD1 aligns across 9 bases. Looked up from germline, CDR1 is SNHLY and CDR2 is FYNNEI. V dropped 4 bases and J dropped 10; count of bases not matched to a gene: 6. The CDR3 totals 13 residues. CDR3 residues: CASSGQGGLAQYF. As DNA, the CDR3 is TGTGCCAGCAGTGGACAGGGGGGCCTTGCGCAGTATTTT. The variable domain in full, with the rest retrieved from reference TRBV2 and TRBJ2-3, is EPEVTQTPSHQVTQMGQEVILRCVPISNHLYFYWYRQILGQKVEFLVSFYNNEISEKSEIFDDQFSVERPDGSNFTLKIRSTKLEDSAMYFCASSGQGGLAQYFGPGTRLTVL.

The V gene is TRBV4-1, the J gene TRBJ1-6, with TRBD1 as a possible D gene (5 bases). This CDR3 is 17 amino acids long. The germline V gene encodes CDR1 MGHRA and CDR2 YSYEKL. Trimming stripped 0 bases from V and 5 bases from J, with 14 bases between. This chain's CDR3 is CASSQETGVRDNSPLHF. Written as DNA, the CDR3 is TGCGCCAGCAGCCAAGAAACAGGCGTAAGGGATAATTCACCCCTCCACTTT.

The chain has TRBV5-1 and TRBJ1-1; 12 nucleotides match TRBD1. Germline V lookup: CDR1 SGHRS, CDR2 YFSETQ. Trimming took 7 bases from V and 5 from J; bases not matched to a gene: 6. The CDR3 runs to 14 residues. The CDR3 reads CASGTGGAGTEAFF. CDR3 DNA: TGCGCCAGCGGGACAGGGGGCGCCGGTACTGAAGCTTTCTTT. Full variable domain (rest looked up from reference TRBV5-1 and TRBJ1-1): KAGVTQTPRYLIKTRGQQVTLSCSPISGHRSVSWYQQTPGQGLQFLFEYFSETQRNKGNFPGRFSGRQFSNSRSEMNVSTLELGDSALYLCASGTGGAGTEAFFGQGTRLTVV.

The chain is built from TRBV5-8 and TRBJ1-5, with 9 bases matching TRBD1. Germline V gene lookup returns CDR1 SGHTS and CDR2 YDEGEE. V shed 1 base and J 7 bases; nucleotides not matched to a gene: 6. The CDR3 is 15 amino acids. The CDR3 sequence is CASSLSGQGYQPQHF. CDR3 sequence (DNA): TGTGCCAGCAGCTTGAGTGGACAGGGGTACCAGCCCCAGCATTTT. The full variable domain, with the rest looked up from reference TRBV5-8 and TRBJ1-5, is EAGVTQSPTHLIKTRGQQATLRCSPISGHTSVYWYQQALGLGLQFLLWYDEGEERNRGNFPPRFSGRQFPNYSSELNVNALELEDSALYLCASSLSGQGYQPQHFGDGTRLSIL.

The rearrangement joins TRBV9 to TRBJ2-7, with a tentative D call TRBD2 (9 bases). The CDR3 runs 14 residues. Trimming cost V 4 bases and J 6 bases, with 17 bases left between them. The germline gives CDR1 SGDLS, CDR2 YYNGEE. The CDR3 nucleotides are TGTGCCAGCAGCCGGAGCGGGGGGACAGGCGAGCAGTACTTC. Its protein is CASSRSGGTGEQYF.

This clone was picked up a small number of times. J is TRBJ1-2 and V is TRBV19; D remains unclear. The CDR3 runs to 14 residues. V lost 7 bases and J 4 bases, leaving 16 bases between the germline ends. Germline lookup yields CDR1 LNHDA and CDR2 SQIVND (reference sequence). The CDR3 protein is CASMSGSALYGYTF. DNA for the CDR3: TGTGCCAGTATGAGCGGCAGTGCACTCTATGGCTACACCTTC.

This clone was counted once. CDR3 sequence (DNA): TGTGCCAGCAGTTTCGGGACTAGCGCCCAAGAGACCCAGTACTTC. This gives the protein CASSFGTSAQETQYF. This chain uses TRBV27 with TRBJ2-5; 10 bases agree with TRBD2. V shed 3 bases and J 1 base; nucleotides not matched to a gene: 2. CDR1 and CDR2 from the germline V gene are MNHEY and SMNVEV (reference sequence). The CDR3 extends over 15 amino acids.

V gene TRBV18 combines with J gene TRBJ1-1; D is ambiguous. The CDR3 runs to 15 residues. The V gene lost 0 bases and the J gene lost 4 bases, with 12 bases spanning the gap. Germline V gene sequence: CDR1 KGHSH, CDR2 LQKENI. The CDR3 loop reads CASSPPIGVGTEAFF. The CDR3, as DNA: TGTGCCAGCTCACCACCTATCGGGGTGGGCACTGAAGCTTTCTTT.

This clone was detected a few times. V gene TRBV27 combines with J gene TRBJ2-7; D is perhaps TRBD2 (5 bases). The CDR3 spans 13 residues. V lost 6 bases to trimming and J lost 6 bases, with 15 bases between them. Germline CDR1 and CDR2: MNHEY and SMNVEV (reference sequence). CDR3 coding DNA: TGTGCCAGCAGCTGGCGAGGCGGAGGCGAGCAGTACTTC. As protein: CASSWRGGGEQYF.

The chain has TRBV6-1 and TRBJ1-1, with TRBD1 identical over 9 bases. V was pared by 2 bases and J by 4 bases, with 5 bases of the junction left unmatched. This CDR3 region has 15 residues. Looked up from germline, CDR1 is MNHNS and CDR2 is SASEGT. The CDR3: CASSEMGTGRTEAFF. CDR3 coding DNA: TGTGCCAGCAGTGAAATGGGGACAGGGCGCACTGAAGCTTTCTTT.

The rearrangement links TRBV5-1 to TRBJ2-1; D possibly corresponds to TRBD2 (5 bases). The CDR3 length is 16 residues. Per germline, CDR1 SGHRS and CDR2 YFSETQ. The germline V and J ends were trimmed by 4 bases and 3 bases, with 17 bases remaining between them. The CDR3 DNA sequence: TGCGCCAGCAGCCCCGGACTTGCCATAAACTACAATGAGCAGTTCTTC. Residues: CASSPGLAINYNEQFF. The whole variable domain, filled in from reference TRBV5-1 and TRBJ2-1, reads KAGVTQTPRYLIKTRGQQVTLSCSPISGHRSVSWYQQTPGQGLQFLFEYFSETQRNKGNFPGRFSGRQFSNSRSEMNVSTLELGDSALYLCASSPGLAINYNEQFFGPGTRLTVL.